A selection of T cell receptor beta chains follows, all from one sample in a study of blood T cell repertoires in COVID-19. Libraries were prepared by immunoSEQ multiplex PCR; TCRdb keeps only in-frame clonotypes and omits some of them. The sample includes under 500,000 clones, about 90% of them seen just once. Sequences were obtained from PBMCs or T cells enriched from blood (not recorded which). These receptors all stem from a woman aged 18-29 years with acute COVID-19. Both conserved end residues are trimmed from each CDR3.

>TRBV4-1|TRBJ1-4
ASSLTGGLAEKLF
>TRBV29-1|TRBJ2-2
SAQTSVNTGELF
>TRBV5-5|TRBJ1-6
ASSLREGSYSPLH
>TRBV14|TRBJ2-5
ASSPSPETQY
>TRBV19|TRBJ1-2
ASIKGASGNYGYT
>TRBV9|TRBJ2-7
ASSVEGQTYEQY
>TRBV5-6|TRBJ2-7
ASSYAPTSGVYEQY
>TRBV18|TRBJ2-5
ASSPPSLAGLQETQY
>TRBV29-1|TRBJ1-2
SVEALGGGNYGYT
>TRBV28|TRBJ2-1
ASSAGQGNNEQF
>TRBV11-2|TRBJ1-1
ASSPRTGANTEAF
>TRBV27|TRBJ1-2
AYYRGMRYT
>TRBV6-4|TRBJ2-1
ASSESGGFNEQF
>TRBV3-1/TRBV3-2|TRBJ1-3
ASSQVGAGNTIY
>TRBV5-5|TRBJ1-5
ASNRDIGQPQH
>TRBV9|TRBJ2-2
ASSAPLGGKGTGELF
>TRBV28|TRBJ1-4
ASSVPTGANEKLF
>TRBV7-9|TRBJ1-5
ASSLGPGVAGNQPQH
>TRBV15|TRBJ2-5
ATSRGASGLQETQY
>TRBV9|TRBJ2-1
ASSVGISPLDEQF
>TRBV19|TRBJ2-2
ASSIQGITGELF
>TRBV5-5|TRBJ1-1
ASSLVGGWSTEAF
>TRBV19|TRBJ1-1
ASHGRRNTEAF
>TRBV7-9|TRBJ2-5
ASSSLGGEETQY
>TRBV6-5|TRBJ2-7
ASSYSIYGTYEQY
>TRBV28|TRBJ1-5
ASSQGHQPQH
>TRBV7-2|TRBJ1-1
ASSLIPGNTEAF
>TRBV6-5|TRBJ2-3
ASSYSRAGDTQY
>TRBV7-9|TRBJ1-3
ASYSSGNTIY
>TRBV9|TRBJ1-4
ASSPSSFTNEKLF
>TRBV2|TRBJ1-6
ASSETGFSPLH
>TRBV19|TRBJ2-6
ASAVGWANVLT
>TRBV10-1|TRBJ2-4
ANERGPDGKNIQY
>TRBV28|TRBJ2-1
ASSFDRYNEQF
>TRBV5-8|TRBJ2-7
ASSYGASYEQY
>TRBV29-1|TRBJ2-2
SVWTGQNAGELF
>TRBV3-1/TRBV3-2|TRBJ1-4
ASSQERRVTTNEKLF
>TRBV5-6|TRBJ1-5
ASSRGYQPQH
>TRBV4-1|TRBJ1-4
ASSQDLALTNEKLF
>TRBV18|TRBJ1-6
ASSQNQGANNSPLH
>TRBV11-2|TRBJ1-1
ASGQGNTEAF
>TRBV4-1|TRBJ1-4
ASSLTGNEKLF
>TRBV5-1|TRBJ2-1
ASSLGGRSSYNEQF
>TRBV9|TRBJ1-1
ASSVASGGTEAF
>TRBV9|TRBJ2-5
ASSVQGSETQY
>TRBV19|TRBJ1-4
ASSNRADGTGDEKLF
>TRBV27|TRBJ1-6
ATGKNRDRGVSPLH
>TRBV5-4|TRBJ2-1
ASSLDPGGATDEQF
>TRBV9|TRBJ2-6
ASSTTGGPFSGANVLT
>TRBV30|TRBJ2-7
AWSVSYEQY
>TRBV19|TRBJ1-1
ASSIQGNTEAF
>TRBV5-5|TRBJ2-1
ASSLLAGGPGNEQF
>TRBV29-1|TRBJ1-4
SVSTDRVLF
>TRBV24-1|TRBJ2-7
ATTRDRGYEQY
>TRBV12-5|TRBJ1-4
ASGLSLVSDEKLF